The 30 T cell receptor beta chains listed next were all sequenced from one sample in a study of T-cell reconstitution after alpha-beta-depleted transplantation in children. The authors prepared the TCRbeta library with unique molecular identifiers. TCRdb called the PCR reads again in MiXCR, with one record for every CDR3 protein. The sample includes fewer than 120,000 distinct CDR3 sequences, 10% seen only once; the top ten take 8%. The sequenced sample was PBMCs from the stem cell graft donor, obtained from the stem cell graft. The receptor source for this set is a human donor who donated a stem cell graft to a child with acute lymphoblastic leukemia.

This clonotype was picked up many times. The chain is built from TRBV5-1 and TRBJ2-1, with D possibly matching TRBD2 (6 bases). CDR1 SGHRS and CDR2 YFSETQ come from the germline V gene. The V and J ends lost 1 base and 0 bases respectively, with 11 bases between them. The CDR3 contains 16 residues. The CDR3 DNA is TGCGCCAGCAGCTTGCAAGCCGGGGGCTCCTACAATGAGCAGTTCTTC. Protein sequence: CASSLQAGGSYNEQFF.

This clonotype came up many times. The rearrangement links TRBV29-1 to TRBJ2-1, with 7 bases identical to TRBD2. This CDR3 has 13 amino acids. V dropped 6 bases and J dropped 9; count of bases not matched to a gene: 11. From germline, CDR1 is SQVTM and CDR2 ANQGSEA. DNA of the CDR3: TGCAGCGTCGAGCGGGGAGGCGGTGGTGAGCAGTTCTTC. It yields the protein CSVERGGGGEQFF.

This clonotype was recorded at least ten times. The V call is TRBV6-2 or TRBV6-3, the J call TRBJ2-4; D unresolved. This CDR3 has 16 residues. Trimming took off 6 bases at V and 1 base at J, with 16 bases between the two ends. Per the germline V gene, CDR1 is MNHEY and CDR2 is SVGEGT. The CDR3 protein is CASRETTVLAKNIQYF. The CDR3 DNA reads TGTGCCAGCAGGGAAACCACAGTGCTGGCCAAAAACATTCAGTACTTC.

This clonotype was seen ten or more times. The chain couples TRBV27 to TRBJ1-1; no reliable D call. CDR3 length: 13 amino acids. V was shortened by 3 bases and J by 0 bases, with 5 bases between the two germline ends. The germline CDR1 and CDR2 sequences are MNHEY and SMNVEV (reference sequence). In DNA form, the CDR3 reads TGTGCCAGCAGTTTTTTAATGAACACTGAAGCTTTCTTT. Amino acid sequence: CASSFLMNTEAFF.

This clonotype was observed at least ten times. The V gene is TRBV20-1, the J gene TRBJ2-3; tentatively, D is TRBD2 (6 bases). V lost 3 bases and J lost 0, with 7 bases in between. CDR3 length: 13 residues. The germline V gene encodes CDR1 DFQATT and CDR2 SNEGSKA (reference sequence). CDR3: CSASGGSTDTQYF. CDR3 coding DNA: TGCAGTGCTAGCGGGGGAAGCACAGATACGCAGTATTTT.

As concerns this clonotype: A clone one base away is much larger, so this may be a read error. This chain links TRBV2 with TRBJ2-3; 8 bases align to TRBD2. The CDR3 consists of 16 residues. The germline CDR1 and CDR2 sequences are SNHLY and FYNNEI. The CDR3 sequence is CPSSGPAGASTDTQYF. The CDR3 DNA sequence: TGTCCCAGCAGTGGTCCAGCGGGAGCGAGCACAGATACGCAGTATTTT.

To note about this clonotype: It may be a read error: a sequence one base away is much more abundant. The chain carries TRBV6-5 and TRBJ2-7; D gene ambiguous. The germline V gene encodes CDR1 MNHEY and CDR2 SVGAGI. The CDR3 sequence is 14 residues long. The CDR3 is CAGSYSVIRFEQYF. The CDR3 bases are TGTGCCGGCAGTTACTCGGTGATAAGGTTCGAGCAGTACTTC.

This clonotype showed up just a few times. The chain combines TRBV6-6 with TRBJ2-5; 7 nucleotides line up with TRBD2. The CDR3 runs 13 residues. Losses at the gene ends were 6 bases for V and 5 bases for J; bases not matched to a gene: 6. Looked up from germline, CDR1 is MNHNY and CDR2 is SVGAGI (reference sequence). The CDR3, as DNA: TGTGCCAGCAGACACGGGACTACCGAGACCCAGTACTTC. This codes for CASRHGTTETQYF.

There are many counts of this clonotype. The chain joins TRBV29-1 to TRBJ1-1, with D possibly being TRBD1 (5 bases). The CDR3 is 15 amino acids. V was pared by 5 bases and J by 3 bases, with 19 bases between. Germline V gene data show CDR1 as SQVTM and CDR2 as ANQGSEA. CDR3 region: CSVRSVGAGDTEAFF. The CDR3 nucleotides are TGCAGCGTTCGATCTGTTGGGGCGGGGGACACTGAAGCTTTCTTT.

This clonotype appeared many times. The rearrangement links TRBV9 to TRBJ2-6; D gene unclear. V was pared by 4 bases and J by 0 bases, with 14 bases between. Germline lookup yields CDR1 SGDLS and CDR2 YYNGEE. The CDR3 has 17 residues. The CDR3 is CASSPIESNSGANVLTF. DNA of the CDR3: TGTGCCAGCAGCCCTATTGAAAGTAACTCTGGGGCCAACGTCCTGACTTTC. Drawing the rest from reference TRBV9 and TRBJ2-6, the complete variable domain is DSGVTQTPKHLITATGQRVTLRCSPRSGDLSVYWYQQSLDQGLQFLIQYYNGEERAKGNILERFSAQQFPDLHSELNLSSLELGDSALYFCASSPIESNSGANVLTFGAGSRLTVL.

There are many counts of this clonotype. The chain combines TRBV5-4 with TRBJ2-1, with 9 bases fitting TRBD2. Germline V gene sequence: CDR1 SGHNT, CDR2 YYREEE (reference sequence). CDR3 size: 13 residues. V shed 4 bases, J shed 10 bases, and the junction held 6 bases outside the gene matches. CDR3 DNA: TGTGCCAGCAGCACCGGCGGGAGGGACGAGCAGTTCTTC. Protein product: CASSTGGRDEQFF.

In its sample, this clonotype was seen many times. The rearrangement uses TRBV6-5 and TRBJ1-2, with D uncertain. Germline values: CDR1 MNHEY, CDR2 SVGAGI. Trimming removed 5 bases from V and 8 bases from J, with 18 bases in between. This CDR3 region has 14 residues. This CDR3 reads CASSTSGHPRGYTF. The CDR3 nucleotides are TGTGCCAGCAGTACCTCGGGCCACCCCAGAGGCTACACCTTC.

This clonotype was seen repeatedly, ten times or more. V and J are TRBV12-5 and TRBJ1-2; D gene ambiguous. The V and J ends lost 1 base and 0 bases respectively, with 6 bases between them. CDR1 is LGHNT, CDR2 FRNRAP, per germline. There are 14 residues in the CDR3. CDR3 amino acids: CASGLGSPNYGYTF. CDR3 nucleotides: TGTGCTAGTGGTTTGGGCAGTCCTAACTATGGCTACACCTTC.

This clonotype has a count of ten or more. This sequence joins TRBV4-3 and TRBJ2-3, with D unclear. The length of the CDR3 is 13 residues. Germline CDR1 LGHNA, CDR2 YSLEER. Trimming left V 3 bases short and J 4 bases short, with 8 bases between. This CDR3 reads CASSHRGADTQYF. CDR3 sequence (DNA): TGCGCCAGCAGCCATCGTGGTGCAGATACGCAGTATTTT.

This clonotype was counted ten times or more. This rearrangement joins TRBV6-5 to TRBJ1-2; perhaps TRBD1 as D (6 bases). Trimming left V 0 bases short and J 5 bases short, with 16 bases between. CDR3 size: 16 residues. Germline CDR1 is MNHEY and CDR2 is SVGAGI. CDR3 loop: CASSYSTGKVSYGYTF. DNA of the CDR3: TGTGCCAGCAGTTACTCCACAGGGAAAGTATCTTATGGCTACACCTTC.

This clonotype was counted many times. The chain uses TRBV29-1 and TRBJ2-3; D may be TRBD2 (5 bases). Germline V gene sequence: CDR1 SQVTM, CDR2 ANQGSEA. V was shortened by 2 bases and J by 2 bases, with 17 bases between the two germline ends. The length of the CDR3 is 16 residues. The CDR3 DNA sequence: TGCAGCGTTGAACACCTTCGTAAAGGACTCACAGATACGCAGTATTTT. Translation gives CSVEHLRKGLTDTQYF.

This clonotype showed up many times. The genes are TRBV27 and TRBJ2-1; TRBD1 matches 7 bases. Germline V gene lookup returns CDR1 MNHEY and CDR2 SMNVEV (reference sequence). The junction had 4 bases not matched to a gene; V was cut back by 5 bases and J by 0 bases. The CDR3 totals 15 residues. The DNA of the CDR3 is TGTGCCAGCAGTCAGGACAGGAGCTCCTACAATGAGCAGTTCTTC. It yields the protein CASSQDRSSYNEQFF.

This clonotype was recorded many times. Here the CDR3 DNA reads TGCAGTGCTAGAGACAGGAGGAGCTCCTACGAGCAGTACTTC. The encoded protein is CSARDRRSSYEQYF. The rearrangement links TRBV20-1 to TRBJ2-7; possibly TRBD2 for D (5 bases). The V end was cut by 0 bases, the J end by 0 bases, with 9 bases between. In germline, CDR1 is DFQATT, CDR2 SNEGSKA (reference sequence). The CDR3 sequence is 14 residues long.

This clonotype was picked up many times. The V call is TRBV20-1, the J call TRBJ2-7; possibly TRBD2 for D (6 bases). Germline V gene lookup returns CDR1 DFQATT and CDR2 SNEGSKA (reference sequence). CDR3 length equals 13 residues. V was clipped by 5 bases and J by 5 bases, with 16 bases between them. CDR3 residues: CSAQAGVINEQYF. The CDR3 region has the DNA TGCAGTGCTCAAGCGGGCGTCATAAACGAGCAGTACTTC.

This clonotype was counted at least ten times. This rearrangement joins TRBV5-1 to TRBJ1-2, with TRBD1 as a possible D gene (5 bases). The germline gives CDR1 SGHRS, CDR2 YFSETQ. The V gene lost 3 bases and the J gene lost 8 bases, with 11 bases spanning the gap. This CDR3 spans 12 amino acids. CDR3 protein: CASSSLGDGYTF. The CDR3 DNA sequence: TGCGCCAGCAGCTCGCTGGGGGACGGCTACACCTTC. The whole variable domain, remainder taken from reference TRBV5-1 and TRBJ1-2, is KAGVTQTPRYLIKTRGQQVTLSCSPISGHRSVSWYQQTPGQGLQFLFEYFSETQRNKGNFPGRFSGRQFSNSRSEMNVSTLELGDSALYLCASSSLGDGYTFGSGTRLTVV.

This clonotype was found many times. The rearrangement links TRBV7-2 to TRBJ1-2; 7 bases map to TRBD1. The CDR3 is made up of 13 amino acids. The germline V gene has CDR1 SGHTA and CDR2 FQGNSA. The J segment lost 10 bases and the V segment lost 4 bases, leaving 9 bases of the junction unmatched. As DNA, the CDR3 is TGTGCCAGCAGCTCGCTCAAACAGGGGACCTACACCTTC. Translation: CASSSLKQGTYTF.

This clonotype was seen many times. The chain combines TRBV20-1 with TRBJ1-3; D may be TRBD1 (6 bases). V dropped 5 bases and J dropped 8 bases, with 19 bases sitting between them. Looked up from germline, CDR1 is DFQATT and CDR2 is SNEGSKA (reference sequence). The CDR3 contains 14 residues. In nucleotides, the CDR3 is TGCAGTGCTCGACCCCGTTCCAGGGGATACACCATATATTTT. This sequence encodes CSARPRSRGYTIYF.

In this sample, this clonotype turned up many times. This sequence joins TRBV18 and TRBJ2-1, with no clear D. Germline V gene data show CDR1 as KGHSH and CDR2 as LQKENI. V was pared by 6 bases and J by 1 base, with 10 bases between. The CDR3 loop spans 14 amino acids. This chain's CDR3 is CASSPLDSYNEQFF. CDR3 in DNA: TGTGCCAGCTCTCCTCTAGATTCCTACAATGAGCAGTTCTTC.

This clonotype was detected ten times or more. The chain couples TRBV12-3 or TRBV12-4 to TRBJ2-1, with 8 bases identical to TRBD2. This CDR3 region has 13 residues. V dropped 8 bases and J dropped 7; count of bases not matched to a gene: 7. In DNA, the CDR3 is TGTGCCAGCGGCGGGAGGCTTGGGAATGAGCAGTTCTTC. Protein sequence: CASGGRLGNEQFF.

This clonotype was counted many times. The rearrangement uses TRBV3-1 and TRBJ1-2, with D maybe TRBD1 (6 bases). Trimming stripped 4 bases from V and 2 bases from J, with 11 bases between. Germline CDR1 is LGHDT and CDR2 is YNNKEL (reference sequence). CDR3 length: 14 amino acids. Written as DNA, the CDR3 is TGTGCCAGCAGCCCACGGACAGACAACTATGGCTACACCTTC. It translates to CASSPRTDNYGYTF.

The sample holds many counts of this clonotype. The CDR3 DNA sequence: TGTGCCAGCAGCCTCCGGACAGGGGGCGGGGAGACCCAGTACTTC. It codes for CASSLRTGGGETQYF. The chain employs TRBV7-9 and TRBJ2-5; 11 bases line up with TRBD1. Trimming took 5 bases from V and 5 from J; bases not matched to a gene: 7. Germline CDR1 SEHNR, CDR2 FQNEAQ (reference sequence). The CDR3 is 15 amino acids.

This clonotype has at least ten counts. The rearrangement uses TRBV12-3 or TRBV12-4 and TRBJ1-1; the match to TRBD1 covers 7 bases. The CDR3 consists of 14 residues. Trimming cost V 6 bases and J 7 bases; bases outside gene matches: 11. The CDR3 DNA is TGTGCCAGCAGGGCTGACAGGGCCTTGGTTGAAGCTTTCTTT. It specifies CASRADRALVEAFF.

This clonotype was recorded at least ten times. The chain combines TRBV5-1 with TRBJ2-2; possibly TRBD2 for D (6 bases). The V and J ends lost 3 bases and 5 bases respectively, with 8 bases between them. CDR3 size: 13 residues. Per the germline V gene, CDR1 is SGHRS and CDR2 is YFSETQ. The CDR3 protein is CASSWGTTGELFF. The CDR3 nucleotides read TGCGCCAGCAGCTGGGGGACTACCGGGGAGCTGTTTTTT.

This clonotype was observed many times. The rearrangement links TRBV15 to TRBJ1-4, with TRBD1 as a possible D gene (5 bases). This CDR3 contains 14 residues. The germline gives CDR1 LNHNV, CDR2 YYDKDF (reference sequence). Trimming removed 3 bases at V and 2 bases at J, with 7 bases between. CDR3 region: CATSRTVTNEKLFF. The CDR3 DNA is TGTGCCACCAGCAGGACAGTGACTAATGAAAAACTGTTTTTT.

The table lists this clonotype with many counts. The chain carries TRBV6-5 and TRBJ1-1; D gene ambiguous. Trimming took off 0 bases at V and 1 base at J, with 6 bases between the two ends. Germline V gives CDR1 MNHEY, CDR2 SVGAGI. This CDR3 contains 14 residues. The CDR3 coding sequence is TGTGCCAGCAGTTACTCGTATCCGAACACTGAAGCTTTCTTT. It codes for CASSYSYPNTEAFF.